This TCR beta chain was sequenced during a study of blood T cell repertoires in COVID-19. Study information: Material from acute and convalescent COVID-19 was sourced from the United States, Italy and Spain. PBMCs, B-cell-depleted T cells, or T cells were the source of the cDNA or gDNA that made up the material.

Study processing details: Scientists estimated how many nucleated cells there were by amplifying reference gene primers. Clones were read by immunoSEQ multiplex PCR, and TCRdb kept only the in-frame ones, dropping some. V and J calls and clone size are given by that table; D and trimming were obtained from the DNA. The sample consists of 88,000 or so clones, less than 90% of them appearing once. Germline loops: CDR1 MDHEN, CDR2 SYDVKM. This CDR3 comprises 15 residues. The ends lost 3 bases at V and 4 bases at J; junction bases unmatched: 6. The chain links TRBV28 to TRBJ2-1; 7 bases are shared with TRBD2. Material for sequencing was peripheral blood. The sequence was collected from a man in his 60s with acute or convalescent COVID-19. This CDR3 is CASSFLRGNYNEQFF. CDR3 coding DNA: TGTGCCAGCAGTTTCCTGCGGGGGAATTACAATGAGCAGTTCTTC.